This T cell receptor beta chain was identified in a study of regulatory T cells in long-lasting Graves disease. Study-level points and caveats: Persistent-disease Graves' patients showed less TCR diversity than new cases. Persistent disease was associated with favored TRBV28 usage and with favored use of TRBJ1-2 and TRBJ2-5.

Time point denoted: persistent/refractory GD, antithyroid drugs over 5 years with positive TRAb. PBMCs were the source of the RNA used for TCR sequencing. The authors built TCR beta libraries using iRepertoire HTBI primers and Arm-PCR of CDR3 regions. TCRdb reprocessed the multiplex PCR reads via MiXCR and lists one record per CDR3 protein. The table has some 440,000 distinct CDR3 sequences, 20% seen once. This clonotype was seen ten or more times. Antigen: not known. The ends were cut back, 11 bases at V and 7 bases at J, with 18 bases in the middle. CDR1 is MNHEY, CDR2 SVGEGT, per germline. The length of the CDR3 is 13 residues.

Sequenced here: peripheral blood mononuclear cells (PBMCs), sampled when the disease was refractory, from a patient treated with antithyroid drugs. The sequence came from a female donor with Graves disease. The chain links TRBV6-2 or TRBV6-3 to TRBJ1-5; no definite D call. This CDR3 reads CADKSTGIQPQHF. In DNA, the CDR3 is TGTGCCGACAAATCCACGGGAATCCAGCCCCAGCATTTT.